One TCR beta chain is described in this entry. The table lists this clonotype with many counts. Its antigen is currently not known. No base quality information exists; no much larger clone differs at one position. Instrument used: Illumina HiSeq 1500. TCRdb reanalyzed the raw reads on its own, using fastp at Q25 for trimming and MiXCR for clone calling, and kept in-frame beta chains. Entries that share a CDR3 protein sequence are merged under the most common genes and DNA. The sample table lists approximately 320,000 distinct CDR3 sequences, over 7.5% of them with a count of one. The ten largest clones capture 3.5% to 4.5% of the sample. This entry belongs to a study of T cell repertoires in cytomegalovirus infection (dated by TCRdb to between 2018 and 2020). About the investigation overall: Donor HLA type was relevant to the analysis, as public TCR beta signatures indicated carriage of CMV infection together with the matching HLA type.

Trimming costs V 8 bases and J 2 bases, and their ends lie 17 bases apart. The CDR3 spans 15 residues, from the cysteine through the phenylalanine. Only the CDR3 portion is preserved as DNA: 45 bases, with reading frame beginning at the first base. CDR1 SGHTA and CDR2 FQGNSA were looked up in the germline V gene. Beyond this particular receptor, the publication reports: In both this cohort and an independent roughly 350-donor cohort, the cumulative frequency of public TCR beta family members distinguished carriers of CMV infection plus the relevant HLA type. The ex vivo response was dominated by HLA-C-restricted CMV-specific TCR beta clonotypes, which also provided the single most frequent clonotype in two of eight donors.

This TCR derives from a human donor in good health (CMV status not recorded). Some clones in this sample may be carry-over from other donors' samples. The chain links TRBV7-2 with TRBJ2-3; the D match is possibly TRBD1 or TRBD2, with 6 bases aligned in each. Specimen: PBMCs. The CDR3 is CASGGRATATDTQYF. The DNA sequence is TGTGCCAGCGGGGGGCGGGCGACCGCCACAGATACGCAGTATTTT.